A selection of T cell receptor beta chains follows, all from one sample in a study of blood T cells in healthy people across ages. TCRdb processed the 5' RACE reads anew with MiXCR; each CDR3 protein has one entry. The table records roughly 1,700,000 distinct CDR3 sequences, 28% of them present only once. The sample comprised blood. The receptor source for this set is a woman younger than 45 in good health. The CDR3 runs from the conserved cysteine through the conserved F or W. The D gene is left open where the match is weak. Part of the rows lack a size; the others show once, few, many or a class for expanded clones.

>.|TRBJ1-1|TRBV11-2|.
CASSSERGNTEAFF
TGTGCCAGCAGCTCCGAGCGTGGGAACACTGAAGCTTTCTTT
>.|TRBJ1-5|TRBV4-1|TRBD1
CASSQIQGPGQGAMPQHF
TGCGCCAGCAGCCAAATTCAAGGGCCGGGACAGGGGGCAATGCCCCAGCATTTT
>many|TRBJ2-7|TRBV15|.
CATSRDGHEQYF
TGTGCCACCAGCAGAGATGGGCACGAGCAGTACTTC
>.|TRBJ2-3|TRBV12-3/TRBV12-4|.
CASSFGKGDTQYF
TGTGCCAGCAGTTTCGGGAAAGGAGATACGCAGTATTTT
>.|TRBJ2-7|TRBV7-2|.
CASSFDNTNEQYF
TGTGCCAGCAGCTTCGATAACACGAACGAGCAGTACTTC
>many|TRBJ1-4|TRBV12-3/TRBV12-4|TRBD1
CASSHSGQGYEKLFF
TGTGCCAGCAGCCACTCGGGACAGGGGTATGAAAAACTGTTTTTT
>.|TRBJ2-4|TRBV4-1|.
CASSSGTGNNEQYF
TGCGCCAGCAGCTCCGGGACTGGGAACAATGAGCAGTACTTC
>few|TRBJ1-6|TRBV6-5|TRBD1
CASSYQGATLHF
TGTGCCAGCAGTTACCAGGGGGCAACCCTCCACTTT
>once|TRBJ2-3|TRBV11-3|TRBD2
CASSLGTSIADTQYF
TGTGCCAGCAGCTTGGGGACTAGCATCGCAGATACGCAGTATTTT
>.|TRBJ2-3|TRBV18|TRBD1
CASSPAPLTGVSTDTQYF
TGTGCCAGCTCTCCAGCACCTCTGACAGGGGTGAGCACAGATACGCAGTATTTT
>.|TRBJ2-3|TRBV4-3|TRBD1
CASSPGTGVGADTQYF
TGCGCCAGCAGCCCCGGGACAGGGGTCGGTGCAGATACGCAGTATTTT
>many|TRBJ2-1|TRBV20-1|TRBD2
CSARGRETSGGSEQFF
TGCAGTGCTAGAGGGCGCGAGACTAGCGGGGGCAGTGAGCAGTTCTTC
>many|TRBJ2-1|TRBV6-2/TRBV6-3|TRBD2
CASTPWASGSGHNEQFF
TGTGCCAGCACCCCCTGGGCTAGCGGGAGTGGCCACAATGAGCAGTTCTTC
>.|TRBJ2-3|TRBV27|TRBD2
CASRLAGVDTQYF
TGTGCCAGCAGACTAGCGGGGGTAGATACGCAGTATTTT
>few|TRBJ2-1|TRBV18|.
CASSPPNQPRAEQFF
TGTGCCAGCTCACCCCCTAACCAGCCCCGAGCTGAGCAGTTCTTC
>many|TRBJ2-7|TRBV10-3|.
CAISEGQGGRSYEQYF
TGTGCCATCAGTGAAGGCCAGGGAGGTCGGTCCTACGAGCAGTACTTC
>.|TRBJ2-1|TRBV7-3|.
CASSFRGRGETQFF
TGTGCCAGCAGCTTTAGGGGACGGGGAGAGACCCAGTTCTTC
>.|TRBJ1-2|TRBV20-1|.
CSAGGSWGYGYTF
TGCAGTGCCGGGGGGTCCTGGGGCTATGGCTACACCTTC
>.|TRBJ1-2|TRBV24-1|.
CATSDRNRGYGYTF
TGTGCCACCAGTGATCGAAACCGGGGCTATGGCTACACCTTC
>.|TRBJ1-1|TRBV11-2|.
CASSIVGGNPEAFF
TGTGCCAGCAGCATCGTCGGAGGGAACCCTGAAGCTTTCTTT
>few|TRBJ2-1|TRBV4-2|.
CASSQDSRGGVGEQFF
TGTGCCAGCAGCCAAGACTCACGCGGGGGCGTGGGGGAGCAGTTCTTC
>.|TRBJ2-1|TRBV20-1|TRBD2
CSARTLGTSGSVVPYNEQLF
TGCAGTGCCCGAACCCTCGGGACTAGCGGGAGTGTGGTTCCCTACAATGAGCAGTTATTC
>.|TRBJ1-2|TRBV7-2|.
CASSFYRDYGYTF
TGTGCCAGCAGCTTTTACAGGGACTATGGCTACACCTTC
>.|TRBJ1-2|TRBV7-2|TRBD1
CASSSLTGNEGYTF
TGTGCCAGCAGCTCCCTGACAGGGAACGAGGGCTACACCTTC
>many|TRBJ2-7|TRBV6-6|.
CASTPWQGQYEQYF
TGTGCCAGCACCCCCTGGCAGGGTCAATACGAGCAGTACTTC
>.|TRBJ2-5|TRBV5-1|TRBD1
CASSLGPGQGETQYF
TGCGCCAGCAGCTTGGGACCGGGACAGGGGGAGACCCAGTACTTC
>few|TRBJ1-5|TRBV24-1|.
CATTIDSDNQPQHF
TGTGCCACCACCATCGACAGCGACAATCAGCCCCAGCATTTT
>.|TRBJ2-3|TRBV28|TRBD1
CASTRSGTGPDTQYF
TGTGCCAGCACTCGGTCCGGGACAGGGCCAGATACGCAGTATTTT
>many|TRBJ2-7|TRBV27|.
CASSPGVGEYEQYF
TGTGCCAGCAGTCCGGGTGTAGGAGAGTACGAGCAGTACTTC
>.|TRBJ1-6|TRBV25-1|TRBD1
CASSVRTGRNSPLHF
TGTGCCAGCAGTGTTCGGACAGGGCGGAACTCACCCCTCCACTTT
>once|TRBJ2-7|TRBV5-1|.
CASGKEGYEQYF
TGCGCCAGCGGGAAAGAGGGCTACGAGCAGTACTTC
>.|TRBJ2-3|TRBV20-1|TRBD2
CSARDKKKRGGTGTQYF
TGCAGTGCTAGAGACAAGAAGAAGCGGGGTGGCACAGGTACGCAGTATTTT
>many|TRBJ2-7|TRBV7-9|.
CASLELDYEQYF
TGTGCCAGCTTAGAACTAGACTACGAGCAGTACTTC
>many|TRBJ1-2|TRBV20-1|.
CSARMNYGYTF
TGCAGTGCTAGGATGAACTATGGCTACACCTTC
>many|TRBJ2-7|TRBV10-3|TRBD1
CAIGQGSSYEQYF
TGTGCCATCGGACAGGGGAGCTCCTACGAGCAGTACTTC
>.|TRBJ2-1|TRBV12-3/TRBV12-4|.
CASSSGEADNEQFF
TGTGCCAGCAGTTCCGGGGAGGCGGACAATGAGCAGTTCTTC
>.|TRBJ2-4|TRBV12-3/TRBV12-4|TRBD1
CASNPGTEENIQYF
TGTGCCAGCAATCCCGGGACAGAGGAAAACATTCAGTACTTC
>.|TRBJ2-7|TRBV30|TRBD2
CAWTLGGSSYEQYF
TGTGCCTGGACCCTTGGCGGGAGCTCCTACGAGCAGTACTTC
>.|TRBJ2-7|TRBV6-2/TRBV6-3|TRBD2
CASTSGAGGADEQYF
TGTGCCAGCACCTCCGGAGCGGGAGGGGCTGACGAGCAGTACTTC
>few|TRBJ2-5|TRBV3-1|.
CASSQFEETQYF
TGTGCCAGCAGCCAATTCGAAGAGACCCAGTACTTC
>.|TRBJ2-5|TRBV29-1|TRBD2
CSAAFTGGTQYF
TGCAGCGCCGCTTTTACGGGAGGGACCCAGTACTTC
>few|TRBJ2-7|TRBV15|TRBD2
CVTSGPGLAAYEQYF
TGTGTCACCAGTGGACCAGGACTAGCTGCCTACGAGCAGTACTTC
>once|TRBJ1-1|TRBV5-1|.
CASSFQANTEAFF
TGCGCCAGCAGCTTTCAGGCCAACACTGAAGCTTTCTTT
>.|TRBJ2-3|TRBV5-1|TRBD2
CASSTSAGYTDTQYF
TGCGCCAGCAGCACCTCAGCGGGGTACACAGATACGCAGTATTTT
>.|TRBJ2-1|TRBV7-9|TRBD2
CASSPTGLAGGTEQFF
TGTGCCAGCAGCCCCACCGGGCTAGCGGGAGGTACTGAGCAGTTCTTC
>.|TRBJ2-1|TRBV20-1|TRBD1
CSASRTGKNEQFF
TGCAGTGCTAGCCGGACAGGGAAAAATGAGCAGTTCTTC
>many|TRBJ2-3|TRBV6-5|.
CASSPTGTDTQYF
TGTGCCAGCAGCCCCACCGGCACAGATACGCAGTATTTT
>few|TRBJ2-3|TRBV5-1|TRBD2
CASSLAGTSYADTQYF
TGCGCCAGCAGCTTGGCCGGGACTAGCTATGCGGATACGCAGTATTTT
>.|TRBJ1-2|TRBV12-3/TRBV12-4|.
CASSPGGQTGYTF
TGTGCCAGCAGCCCCGGCGGACAAACGGGCTACACCTTC
>few|TRBJ1-6|TRBV12-3/TRBV12-4|TRBD1
CASSLGARTGGSPLHF
TGTGCCAGCAGTTTAGGTGCACGGACAGGGGGTTCACCCCTCCACTTT
>.|TRBJ1-2|TRBV5-1|.
CASSLGKNGYTF
TGCGCCAGCAGCTTGGGGAAGAATGGCTACACCTTC
>.|TRBJ1-2|TRBV20-1|.
CSARLNAQGRRGYTF
TGCAGTGCTCGCTTGAATGCACAGGGACGTCGGGGCTACACCTTC
>few|TRBJ2-7|TRBV6-5|TRBD1
CASRLGTGSTNEQYF
TGTGCCAGCAGGCTAGGGACAGGGAGTACCAACGAGCAGTACTTC